This TCR beta chain was sequenced in a study of memory CD4+ T cells and cytomegalovirus serostatus. The CDR3 covers 14 residues. Germline CDR1 and CDR2: SEHNR and FQNEAQ (reference sequence). V shed 5 bases and J 2 bases; nucleotides not matched to a gene: 6. The sort gate was single viable CD3+CD4+CD8-CD45RO+ cells for memory CD4+ T cells. Produced via immunoSEQ multiplex PCR; TCRdb's table is partial and in-frame only. The sample lists almost 55,000 clones, 70% to 80% seen once, with around 1.6% in the top ten. The sequenced sample was memory CD4+ T cells from blood. The V and J genes are TRBV7-9 and TRBJ2-7, with 7 bases aligning to TRBD1. This receptor was identified in an adult in good health and CMV-seronegative. CDR3: CASSKRDSTYEQYF. CDR3 nucleotides: TGTGCCAGCAGCAAGAGGGACAGCACCTACGAGCAGTACTTC.